This T cell receptor (beta chain) was found in a study of cytomegalovirus exposure and HLA in healthy donors. Overall study results and limits: In a later analysis, common viral pathogens appeared linked to several of the most significant clusters. Another analysis was done later, and it associated 15,000 or so TCR beta sequences with HLA alleles at 0.05 false discovery rate.

As for this clone: Its antigen is as yet unknown.

PCR amplification relied on 60 Vbeta primers (plus 13 Jbeta primers). The repertoire was sequenced with immunoSEQ multiplex PCR; TCRdb's copy has only in-frame clones and lacks some. There are approximately 150,000 clones in the sample; 70% to 90% occur only once, and around 4.5% lies in the top ten. The sequenced material came from PBMCs. The receptor's source is a woman aged 40 to 50 in good health and CMV-seropositive.

CDR3 DNA: TGTGCCAGCAGCTTAGTGGGACAGGCTATCTACGAGCAGTACTTC. Encoded protein: CASSLVGQAIYEQYF. The V gene is TRBV7-2, the J gene TRBJ2-7, with 8 bases lining up with TRBD1. The CDR3 is 15 residues long. Unmatched junction bases numbered 5, after V lost 1 base and J lost 3 bases. The V gene's germline CDR1 is SGHTA and CDR2 FQGNSA.